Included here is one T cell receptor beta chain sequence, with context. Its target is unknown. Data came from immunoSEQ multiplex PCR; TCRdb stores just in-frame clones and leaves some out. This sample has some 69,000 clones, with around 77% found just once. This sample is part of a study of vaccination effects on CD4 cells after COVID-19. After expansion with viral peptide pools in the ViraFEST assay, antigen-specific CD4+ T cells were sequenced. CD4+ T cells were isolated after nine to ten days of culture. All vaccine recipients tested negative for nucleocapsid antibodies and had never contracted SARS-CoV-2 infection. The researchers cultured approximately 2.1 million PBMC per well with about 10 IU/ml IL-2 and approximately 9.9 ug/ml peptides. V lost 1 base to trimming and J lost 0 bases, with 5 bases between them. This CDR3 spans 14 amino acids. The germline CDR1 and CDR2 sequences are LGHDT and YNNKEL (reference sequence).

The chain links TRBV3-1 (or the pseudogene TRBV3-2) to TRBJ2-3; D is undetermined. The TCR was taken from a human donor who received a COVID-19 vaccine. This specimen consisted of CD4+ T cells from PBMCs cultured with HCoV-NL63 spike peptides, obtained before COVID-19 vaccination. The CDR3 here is CASSQGSSTDTQYF. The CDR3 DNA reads TGTGCCAGCAGCCAAGGATCTAGCACAGATACGCAGTATTTT.